This is a list of T cell receptor beta chains from one sample in a study of CD8 T cells in ankylosing spondylitis. TCRdb redid the calling of the 5' RACE reads with MiXCR, one entry per CDR3 protein. The sample lists around 250,000 distinct CDR3 sequences; roughly 18% were seen once. The sample consisted of blood, either unsorted or a sorted T cell fraction (not recorded which). The receptors stem from a male donor with ankylosing spondylitis or in good health (not recorded which). The CDR3 runs from the conserved cysteine through the conserved F or W. D genes are given only for firm matches. Not all rows give a size; the values are once, few, many and, for expanded clones, a class.

j_gene,v_gene,d_gene,abundance,CDR3nt,CDR3aa
TRBJ2-7,TRBV29-1,TRBD1,NA,TGCAGCGTTACCGGGACAGGGGCGGTCGAGCAGTACTTC,CSVTGTGAVEQYF
TRBJ2-1,TRBV7-2,NA,NA,TGTGCCAGCAGCTCTGGCGGGTATACCTACAATGAGCAGTTCTTC,CASSSGGYTYNEQFF
TRBJ2-7,TRBV9,NA,few,TGTGCCAGCAGCGTAGCGGGGGCGGCGTACGAGCAGTACTTC,CASSVAGAAYEQYF
TRBJ2-7,TRBV29-1,TRBD2,NA,TGCAGCGTGACGGGACTAGCGGAGGCTGGAGTGTACGAGCAGTACTTC,CSVTGLAEAGVYEQYF
TRBJ2-3,TRBV6-2/TRBV6-3,TRBD2,few,TGTGCCAGCACCCGGACTAGTTCGCCCGATACGCAGTATTTT,CASTRTSSPDTQYF
TRBJ1-1,TRBV12-3/TRBV12-4,NA,NA,TGTGCCAGCAGTGAGGGGCCTGGCACTGAAGCTTTCTTT,CASSEGPGTEAFF
TRBJ2-7,TRBV4-1,NA,few,TGCGCCAGCAGCCAAGAACCCCTTAGCTCCTACGAGCAGTACTTC,CASSQEPLSSYEQYF
TRBJ2-7,TRBV7-9,TRBD2,NA,TGTGCCAGCAGCCCGGGACTAGTCCCCGAGCAGTACTTC,CASSPGLVPEQYF
TRBJ2-7,TRBV24-1,NA,NA,TGTGCCACCAGTGATTCTGACAGTTACTACGAGCAGTACTTC,CATSDSDSYYEQYF
TRBJ1-4,TRBV29-1,NA,few,TGCAGCGTGGTACGCGGGGAAAAACTGTTTTTT,CSVVRGEKLFF
TRBJ2-1,TRBV7-3,TRBD2,NA,TGTGCCAGCAGCCCTGGACTAGCGGGAGGCTTTAATGAGCAGTTCTTC,CASSPGLAGGFNEQFF
TRBJ2-1,TRBV29-1,TRBD2,few,TGCAGCGTTGAGGGAGCGAGGCTAGCGGAACTAAATGAGCAGTTCTTC,CSVEGARLAELNEQFF
TRBJ2-1,TRBV20-1,NA,many,TGCAGTGCTAGAGGGAACGAGAACTCCTACAATGAGCAGTTCTTC,CSARGNENSYNEQFF
TRBJ1-5,TRBV27,NA,NA,TGTGCCAGCCGAGAAGGGGGCAATCAGCCCCAGCATTTT,CASREGGNQPQHF
TRBJ2-1,TRBV6-2/TRBV6-3,NA,NA,TGTGCCAGCACCGGCGGCAGCTCCTACAATGAGCAGTTCTTC,CASTGGSSYNEQFF
TRBJ2-1,TRBV20-1,NA,NA,TGCAGTGCTAGGGAGGGGGGACTTCCAAACAATGAGCAGTTCTTC,CSAREGGLPNNEQFF
TRBJ2-1,TRBV6-5,NA,many,TGTGCCAGCAGTTACCAGCCTATTTCCTACAATGAGCAGTTCTTC,CASSYQPISYNEQFF
TRBJ2-3,TRBV9,TRBD2,NA,TGTGCCAGCACAACCGGGACTAGCGGACCAGATACGCAGTATTTT,CASTTGTSGPDTQYF
TRBJ1-1,TRBV29-1,NA,NA,TGCAGCGTTGAAACGGGGGACACTGAAGCTTTCTTT,CSVETGDTEAFF
TRBJ2-7,TRBV6-5,NA,few,TGTGCCAGCAGTTACCGCCCATCCGGTGACGAGCAGTACTTC,CASSYRPSGDEQYF
TRBJ2-2,TRBV6-5,NA,NA,TGTGCCAGCAGTTACGTGGGAGACGGGGAGCTGTTTTTT,CASSYVGDGELFF
TRBJ2-1,TRBV3-1,NA,NA,TGTGCCAGCAGCCAAATAACCGAAGTTAACAATGAGCAGTTCTTC,CASSQITEVNNEQFF
TRBJ2-7,TRBV13,NA,few,TGTGCCAGCAGCGAAAAACGATACGGAGCAGTCTACGAGCAGTACTTC,CASSEKRYGAVYEQYF
TRBJ2-3,TRBV7-6,NA,few,TGTGCCAGCAGCGAGGAAACTAGGGCAGATACGCAGTATTTT,CASSEETRADTQYF
TRBJ2-7,TRBV11-1,NA,few,TGTGCCAGCAGCTTAGGGAGAAGGCCCTACGAGCAGTACTTC,CASSLGRRPYEQYF
TRBJ2-3,TRBV6-1,NA,few,TGTGCCAGCAGTCCTTTAATGCGAGATACGCAGTATTTT,CASSPLMRDTQYF
TRBJ2-5,TRBV6-2/TRBV6-3,NA,many,TGTGCCAGCACCAAAGTTTGGTCGGAAGAGACCCAGTACTTC,CASTKVWSEETQYF
TRBJ2-7,TRBV29-1,TRBD1,NA,TGCAGCGTTGCCGCACCACTCGACAGGGCCGAGCAGTACTTC,CSVAAPLDRAEQYF
TRBJ2-7,TRBV20-1,NA,few,TGCAGTGCTAGAGATCTTCCGGGATCCTACGAGCAGTACTTC,CSARDLPGSYEQYF
TRBJ2-7,TRBV10-3,TRBD1,NA,TGTGCCATCAGTTCACCGGACAGGGACCTCCGCGAGCAGTACTTC,CAISSPDRDLREQYF
TRBJ2-1,TRBV4-3,TRBD2,NA,TGCGCCAGCAGCCAAGCGGATGGGGGACTAGGGAACAATGAGCAGTTCTTC,CASSQADGGLGNNEQFF
TRBJ2-7,TRBV7-9,NA,few,TGTGCCAGCAGGAAGGGGGGGACCTCCTCCTACGAGCAGTACTTC,CASRKGGTSSYEQYF
TRBJ2-7,TRBV3-1,NA,NA,TGTGCCAGCAGCCAAGATTGGGTTGTGCCAACCTACGAGCAGTACTTC,CASSQDWVVPTYEQYF
TRBJ2-1,TRBV9,TRBD2,few,TGTGCCAGCAGCACCCGACTAGCGGGGGACTCCTACAATGAGCAGTTCTTC,CASSTRLAGDSYNEQFF
TRBJ1-1,TRBV5-1,NA,few,TGCGCCAGCAGCTTCGCGGAAGGGAACTTTGAAGCTTTCTTT,CASSFAEGNFEAFF
TRBJ1-2,TRBV27,NA,few,TGTGCCAGCAGTTTACAGGGCGGCTATGGCTACACCTTC,CASSLQGGYGYTF
TRBJ2-1,TRBV20-1,NA,NA,TGCAGTGCTAGAGATCCAGAGGGAGCGGGCTACAATGAGCAGTTCTTC,CSARDPEGAGYNEQFF
TRBJ2-1,TRBV4-1,TRBD2,NA,TGCGCCAGCAGCCAAGCAAGGGAGGGCAATGAGCAGTTCTTC,CASSQAREGNEQFF
TRBJ2-6,TRBV12-3/TRBV12-4,NA,many,TGTGCCAGCAGTTTTTGGGCCTCAAGTGACGTCCTGACTTTC,CASSFWASSDVLTF
TRBJ2-7,TRBV4-1,NA,NA,TGCGCCAGCAGCCAAGAGGGTAGGACATCCTACGAGCAGTACTTC,CASSQEGRTSYEQYF
TRBJ2-1,TRBV5-6,TRBD2,NA,TGTGCCAGCAGCTTGGAACTAGCGAAATACAATGAGCAGTTCTTC,CASSLELAKYNEQFF
TRBJ2-5,TRBV20-1,NA,few,TGCAGTGCTAGAGATGGCACAGACCAAGAGACCCAGTACTTC,CSARDGTDQETQYF
TRBJ2-7,TRBV4-1,TRBD1,NA,TGCGCCAGCAGCCAAGGTGGACAGGCCTACTCCTACGAGCAGTACTTC,CASSQGGQAYSYEQYF
TRBJ2-5,TRBV5-1,NA,many,TGCGCCAGCAGCGGGAGCGAAGAGACCCAGTACTTC,CASSGSEETQYF